This T cell receptor (beta chain) was found in a study of T cell responses to AZD1222 COVID-19 vaccine. Measured with immunoSEQ multiplex PCR; TCRdb has only the in-frame clones, and not every one. This table has about 110,000 clones, over 80% appearing once. The CDR3 sequence is 16 residues long. Germline values: CDR1 SEHNR, CDR2 FQNEAQ (reference sequence). V lost 5 bases to trimming and J lost 1 base; unmatched junction nucleotides: 6. This chain uses TRBV7-9 with TRBJ2-1; 9 nucleotides line up with TRBD2. Specimen: peripheral blood, collected on day 0 of AZD1222 vaccination. This clonotype originated in an adult in good health. CDR3 residues: CASSLSSGGSYNEQFF. The DNA of the CDR3 is TGTGCCAGCAGCCTATCAAGCGGGGGGTCCTACAATGAGCAGTTCTTC.